These 29 T cell receptor beta chains were sequenced from one sample in a study of cytomegalovirus exposure and HLA in healthy donors (dated by TCRdb to the late 2010s). The library was built by means of the immunoSEQ multiplex PCR assay. For the multiplex PCR, a mixture combining 60 forward primers for TCR Vbeta segments and 13 reverse primers for TCR Jbeta segments was used. TCRdb retrieved this table from immuneACCESS and kept in-frame rearrangements only. Not all clones are present; in checked studies, unresolved V genes account for under half, and no reason is known for the remainder. This sample is represented by fewer than 120,000 clones; 60% to 85% of them were singletons. The ten largest clonotypes hold around 1.2% of the sample. The sample comprised PBMCs. Every receptor here comes from a woman in her 30s in good health and CMV-seronegative.

Written as DNA, the CDR3 is TGCGCCAGCAGCTTCAACCGAGGGGGCGACGGTGGCTACACCTTC. Amino acid sequence: CASSFNRGGDGGYTF. V is TRBV5-1 and J is TRBJ1-2; 7 bases line up with TRBD1. Germline CDR1 and CDR2: SGHRS and YFSETQ. Trimming cost V 2 bases and J 7 bases; bases outside gene matches: 11. This CDR3 is 15 amino acids long.

The rearrangement joins TRBV19 to TRBJ1-1; TRBD1 is a possible D gene (6 bases). Germline V gives CDR1 LNHDA, CDR2 SQIVND (reference sequence). This CDR3 has 14 residues. Trimming cost V 10 bases and J 1 base, with 16 bases left between them. The CDR3, as DNA: TGTGCCACCACGAGGGGGGGCTCGAACACTGAAGCTTTCTTT. Translating it yields CATTRGGSNTEAFF.

This chain links TRBV28 with TRBJ2-2; the D is unclear. Trimming removed 7 bases from V and 3 bases from J, with 9 bases in between. From germline, CDR1 is MDHEN and CDR2 SYDVKM. This CDR3 comprises 13 residues. The CDR3 is CASTLQYTGELFF. The CDR3 DNA follows: TGTGCCAGCACTCTACAGTACACCGGGGAGCTGTTTTTT.

The genes are TRBV9 and TRBJ2-7; 9 bases map to TRBD1. The junction had 5 bases not matched to a gene; V was cut back by 4 bases and J by 3 bases. Germline-derived CDR1 and CDR2 are SGDLS and YYNGEE. CDR3 length equals 14 residues. The CDR3 coding sequence is TGTGCCAGCAGCTCGACAGGGGGATACTACGAGCAGTACTTC. Encoded protein: CASSSTGGYYEQYF.

The chain combines TRBV6-5 with TRBJ2-3, with D possibly being TRBD2 (5 bases). The V gene lost 3 bases and the J gene lost 4 bases, with 8 bases spanning the gap. The CDR3 is 13 residues long. Per the germline V gene, CDR1 is MNHEY and CDR2 is SVGAGI. This CDR3 is CASSYGSADTQYF. The CDR3, as DNA: TGTGCCAGCAGTTATGGGAGCGCAGATACGCAGTATTTT.

V usage is TRBV10-3 and J usage is TRBJ2-2, with D unresolved. This CDR3 has 11 residues. CDR1 is ENHRY, CDR2 SYGVKD, per germline. V gave up 8 bases and J gave up 7 bases, with 8 bases separating them. The CDR3 loop is CAIGPGGELFF. The CDR3 DNA reads TGTGCCATCGGTCCGGGCGGGGAGCTGTTTTTT.

The chain couples TRBV9 to TRBJ2-7; possibly TRBD1 for D (8 bases). Germline assignment: CDR1 SGDLS and CDR2 YYNGEE. The V gene lost 0 bases and the J gene lost 5 bases, with 12 bases spanning the gap. CDR3 length: 14 residues. CDR3 coding DNA: TGTGCCAGCAGCGTAGAACAGGGGGGGGACGAGCAGTACTTC. Its protein product is CASSVEQGGDEQYF.

This clone was seen more than once but under ten times. The V and J genes are TRBV7-8 and TRBJ2-7; 10 bases line up with TRBD1. The CDR3 has 14 residues. After removal of 0 bases from V and 7 bases from J, the junction contained 3 bases not matched to a gene. Germline V gene data show CDR1 as SGHVS and CDR2 as FQNEAQ. CDR3 sequence (DNA): TGTGCCAGCAGCTTAGCGGGACAGGGGAGGGAGCAGTACTTC. Translation gives CASSLAGQGREQYF. Full variable domain (remainder filled in from reference TRBV7-8 and TRBJ2-7): GAGVSQSPRYKVAKRGQDVALRCDPISGHVSLFWYQQALGQGPEFLTYFQNEAQLDKSGLPSDRFFAERPEGSVSTLKIQRTQQEDSAVYLCASSLAGQGREQYFGPGTRLTVT.

This clone came up a few times. The genes are TRBV5-4 and TRBJ1-1, with 7 bases identical to TRBD1. Unmatched junction bases numbered 5, after V lost 4 bases and J lost 5 bases. The germline V gene has CDR1 SGHNT and CDR2 YYREEE (reference sequence). This CDR3 is built from 13 residues. The CDR3 loop is CASSPGQKTEAFF. CDR3 bases: TGTGCCAGCAGCCCGGGACAGAAGACTGAAGCTTTCTTT.

The chain combines TRBV7-6 with TRBJ2-2, with TRBD2 as a possible D gene (5 bases). Trimming removed 2 bases from V and 4 bases from J, with 17 bases in between. The CDR3 loop spans 17 amino acids. CDR1 SGHVS and CDR2 FNYEAQ come from the germline V gene. CDR3 sequence: CASSLSSGSSPTGELFF. DNA for the CDR3: TGTGCCAGCAGCTTATCGTCGGGGAGTTCTCCCACCGGGGAGCTGTTTTTT.

With regard to this clone: The junction does not match germline at one end; this may be a read error. The chain recombines TRBV5-4 with TRBJ1-4, with D unclear. The length of the CDR3 is 17 residues. Germline V CDR1 and CDR2: SGHNT, YYREEE (reference sequence). This CDR3 is CASGLDPFSGSNEKLFF. The CDR3 DNA follows: TGTGCCAGCGGCTTGGACCCGTTCAGCGGCTCTAATGAAAAACTGTTTTTT.

In this sample, this clone turned up a few times. V and J are TRBV5-8 and TRBJ1-5; 7 bases align to TRBD1. V gave up 3 bases and J gave up 7 bases; unmatched junction bases: 13. In germline, CDR1 is SGHTS, CDR2 YDEGEE. The CDR3 sequence is 16 residues long. CDR3 region: CASSSYTGAPGQPQHF. CDR3 in DNA: TGTGCCAGCAGCTCTTATACAGGGGCCCCGGGACAGCCCCAGCATTTT.

The chain has TRBV7-8 and TRBJ2-7; 10 bases line up with TRBD1. The CDR3 spans 15 residues. From germline, CDR1 is SGHVS and CDR2 FQNEAQ. V shed 3 bases and J 2 bases; nucleotides not matched to a gene: 4. The CDR3 DNA is TGTGCCAGCAGCTTGGGACAGGGGACTACCTACGAGCAGTACTTC. It is translated as CASSLGQGTTYEQYF.

This chain links TRBV1 with TRBJ2-1; the table's TRBD2 call for D was not verified on the DNA. TRBV1 corresponds to a pseudogene. The CDR3 covers 14 residues. Here the CDR3 DNA reads TGCACCAGCAGCCTACTAGCGGGAGGTAATGAGCAGTTCTTC. It specifies CTSSLLAGGNEQFF.

The rearrangement links TRBV25-1 to TRBJ2-5, with 10 bases fitting TRBD2. J gave up 5 bases and V 8 bases, and 8 bases lay outside the gene matches. The germline V gene has CDR1 MGHDK and CDR2 SYGVNS. CDR3 size: 14 residues. CDR3 protein: CASRSGGSWETQYF. DNA of the CDR3: TGTGCCAGCCGTAGCGGGGGGTCCTGGGAGACCCAGTACTTC. Variable domain in full (rest from reference TRBV25-1 and TRBJ2-5): EADIYQTPRYLVIGTGKKITLECSQTMGHDKMYWYQQDPGMELHLIHYSYGVNSTEKGDLSSESTVSRIRTEHFPLTLESARPSHTSQYLCASRSGGSWETQYFGPGTRLLVL.

The sample holds one count of this clone. This chain connects TRBV10-3 to TRBJ1-5; D is unclear. Trimming took 0 bases from V and 5 from J, leaving 5 bases between them. The CDR3 is made up of 13 amino acids. Germline CDR1 is ENHRY and CDR2 is SYGVKD. The CDR3 spells CAISESSYQPQHF. CDR3 sequence (DNA): TGTGCCATCAGTGAGTCGAGCTATCAGCCCCAGCATTTT.

Notes on this clone: Other DNA sequences in the sample encode the same CDR3. The chain has TRBV6-5 and TRBJ2-7; TRBD1 agrees at 9 bases. CDR1 MNHEY and CDR2 SVGAGI come from the germline V gene. This CDR3 comprises 12 residues. The trim removed 6 bases at V and 3 bases at J, leaving 0 bases unmatched. Here the CDR3 reads CASRDRGYEQYF. For the CDR3, the DNA is TGTGCCAGCAGGGACAGGGGCTACGAGCAGTACTTC.

This chain connects TRBV7-8 to TRBJ2-6; a possible D gene is TRBD1 (5 bases). CDR1 is SGHVS, CDR2 FQNEAQ, per germline. The CDR3 covers 15 residues. Trimming pared 3 bases from V and 2 bases from J, leaving 8 bases between. CDR3 DNA sequence: TGTGCCAGCAGCTTTAGGGGTACTGGGGCCAACGTCCTGACTTTC. It is translated as CASSFRGTGANVLTF.

This chain uses TRBV30 with TRBJ1-4; the D gene is possibly TRBD1 (5 bases). CDR1 and CDR2 (germline): GTSNPN, SVGIG (reference sequence). The V end was cut by 1 base, the J end by 7 bases, with 10 bases between. This CDR3 has 13 amino acids. The CDR3 DNA reads as TGTGCCTGGAGTGCGGGGGGAAGTGAAAAACTGTTTTTT. As protein: CAWSAGGSEKLFF. The variable domain in full, completed from reference TRBV30 and TRBJ1-4, reads SQTIHQWPATLVQPVGSPLSLECTVEGTSNPNLYWYRQAAGRGLQLLFYSVGIGQISSEVPQNLSASRPQDRQFILSSKKLLLSDSGFYLCAWSAGGSEKLFFGSGTQLSVL.

This clone was counted a few times. The gene calls are TRBV4-3 and TRBJ1-2, with D possibly matching TRBD1 (5 bases). Germline V gene lookup returns CDR1 LGHNA and CDR2 YSLEER. The CDR3 runs 14 residues. Deletions cut 0 bases from V and 8 bases from J, with 13 bases between. The CDR3 sequence is CASSQDRGAQGYTF. DNA of the CDR3: TGCGCCAGCAGCCAAGACCGCGGGGCTCAGGGCTACACCTTC.

The gene calls are TRBV4-1 and TRBJ2-2; TRBD2 might be the D (6 bases). CDR1 and CDR2 from the germline V gene are MGHRA and YSYEKL. Between the trimmed V and J ends, which lost 0 bases and 6 bases, there was a span of 8 bases. The CDR3 consists of 14 residues. CDR3 in amino acids: CASSQDGGAGELFF. The DNA of the CDR3 is TGCGCCAGCAGCCAAGATGGAGGGGCCGGGGAGCTGTTTTTT.

The chain uses TRBV5-8 and TRBJ1-1, with 9 positions matching TRBD1. Trimming cost V 4 bases and J 4 bases; bases outside gene matches: 8. Looked up from germline, CDR1 is SGHTS and CDR2 is YDEGEE. The CDR3 is 15 residues long. The CDR3 loop reads CASSLGTGIGTEAFF. As DNA, the CDR3 is TGTGCCAGCAGCCTCGGGACAGGGATTGGCACTGAAGCTTTCTTT.

The gene calls are TRBV6-6 and TRBJ1-2; 7 bases agree with TRBD1. The length of the CDR3 is 14 residues. V was clipped by 7 bases and J by 6 bases; unmatched bases: 11. Germline CDR1 is MNHNY and CDR2 is SVGAGI (reference sequence). This CDR3 is CASTRGKGADGYTF. The CDR3 DNA reads as TGTGCCAGCACCCGCGGGAAGGGGGCTGATGGCTACACCTTC.

This chain uses TRBV28 with TRBJ2-7; TRBD1 matches 7 bases. The CDR3 loop spans 13 amino acids. Germline V gene sequence: CDR1 MDHEN, CDR2 SYDVKM. The trim removed 5 bases at V and 3 bases at J, leaving 4 bases unmatched. The CDR3 DNA reads as TGTGCCAGCAGTACCGGGACAGTCTACGAGCAGTACTTC. Translating it yields CASSTGTVYEQYF.

The rearrangement uses TRBV28 and TRBJ1-4; possibly TRBD1 for D (5 bases). The germline V gene has CDR1 MDHEN and CDR2 SYDVKM. V lost 5 bases, J lost 2 bases, and 9 bases lay in between. The CDR3 has 14 amino acids. This CDR3 is CASSHGGTNEKLFF. The DNA of the CDR3 is TGTGCCAGCAGTCACGGGGGGACTAATGAAAAACTGTTTTTT. The full variable domain, its missing parts supplied by reference TRBV28 and TRBJ1-4, is DVKVTQSSRYLVKRTGEKVFLECVQDMDHENMFWYRQDPGLGLRLIYFSYDVKMKEKGDIPEGYSVSREKKERFSLILESASTNQTSMYLCASSHGGTNEKLFFGSGTQLSVL.

The rearrangement links TRBV4-2 to TRBJ2-2, with 10 bases matching TRBD2. Trimming took 2 bases from V and 3 from J; bases not matched to a gene: 3. The CDR3 spans 16 residues. The germline V gene has CDR1 LGHNA and CDR2 YNFKEQ. The CDR3 here is CASSQFGLADTGELFF. CDR3 DNA: TGTGCCAGCAGCCAATTTGGACTAGCGGACACCGGGGAGCTGTTTTTT.

This rearrangement joins TRBV4-2 to TRBJ1-1, with 8 bases identical to TRBD1. The CDR3 is 16 amino acids. Germline CDR1 reads LGHNA; CDR2 reads YNFKEQ. Unmatched junction bases numbered 15, after V lost 5 bases and J lost 7 bases. CDR3 amino acids: CASSEPQGAPPGEAFF. The CDR3 DNA reads TGTGCCAGCAGCGAGCCTCAGGGGGCCCCTCCGGGTGAAGCTTTCTTT.

In its sample, this clone was seen a few times. In DNA form, the CDR3 reads TGTGCCAGCAGTTTTGCAGGGTATCGCACTGAAGCTTTCTTT. Its translation: CASSFAGYRTEAFF. The chain carries TRBV28 and TRBJ1-1; tentatively, D is TRBD1 (5 bases). CDR1 is MDHEN and CDR2 is SYDVKM in the germline V gene. CDR3 length equals 14 residues. Trimming took 3 bases from V and 4 from J, leaving 12 bases between them.

A few counts support this clone. The V and J genes are TRBV11-2 and TRBJ2-1; TRBD2 might be the D (5 bases). The CDR3 consists of 16 residues. The germline CDR1 and CDR2 sequences are SGHAT and FQNNGV. Trimming pared 5 bases from V and 5 bases from J, leaving 19 bases between. CDR3 protein: CASSIRRSGVNNEQFF. For the CDR3, the DNA is TGTGCCAGCAGCATTAGACGATCCGGGGTGAACAATGAGCAGTTCTTC.